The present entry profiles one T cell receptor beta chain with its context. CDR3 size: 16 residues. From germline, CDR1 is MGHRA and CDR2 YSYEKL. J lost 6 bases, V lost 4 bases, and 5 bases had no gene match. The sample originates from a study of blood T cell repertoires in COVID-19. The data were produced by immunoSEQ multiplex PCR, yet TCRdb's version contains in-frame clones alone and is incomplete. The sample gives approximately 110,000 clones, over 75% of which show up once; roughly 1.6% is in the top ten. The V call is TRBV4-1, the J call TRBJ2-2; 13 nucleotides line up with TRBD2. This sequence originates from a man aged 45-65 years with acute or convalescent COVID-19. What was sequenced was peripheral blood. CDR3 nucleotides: TGCGCCAGCAGCCCACGACTAGCGGGGGGCCCCGGGGAGCTGTTTTTT. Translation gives CASSPRLAGGPGELFF.